A single TCR beta chain is shown here with its context. The source of the sample is a study of blood T cell repertoires in COVID-19. Study-wide context: Samples of COVID-19 (acute and convalescent) were obtained from the United States, Italy and Spain.

This study enrolled people aged 18 to 89 from around 26 US geographic areas. Clinical history reported by participants formed the basis on which cohorts were assigned. Cohort 3 recovered donors had two negative PCRs, clearance, or symptom resolution. Germline V lookup: CDR1 MNHEY, CDR2 SMNVEV (reference sequence). There are 15 residues in the CDR3. V gave up 9 bases and J gave up 1 base; unmatched junction bases: 9. Sequencing was performed with immunoSEQ multiplex PCR; in TCRdb, only in-frame clones are kept and a portion is missing. Of hundreds of thousands of clones detected, approximately 90% appear once; the ten largest clones hold around 9.5%.

This TCR came from a woman aged 35 to 49 who had recovered from COVID-19. This chain links TRBV27 with TRBJ2-1; TRBD2 agrees at 7 bases. Source material: PBMCs or T cells enriched from blood (not recorded which). CDR3 sequence: CASKVAGISYNEQFF. In nucleotides, the CDR3 is TGTGCCAGTAAGGTAGCGGGTATTTCCTACAATGAGCAGTTCTTC.